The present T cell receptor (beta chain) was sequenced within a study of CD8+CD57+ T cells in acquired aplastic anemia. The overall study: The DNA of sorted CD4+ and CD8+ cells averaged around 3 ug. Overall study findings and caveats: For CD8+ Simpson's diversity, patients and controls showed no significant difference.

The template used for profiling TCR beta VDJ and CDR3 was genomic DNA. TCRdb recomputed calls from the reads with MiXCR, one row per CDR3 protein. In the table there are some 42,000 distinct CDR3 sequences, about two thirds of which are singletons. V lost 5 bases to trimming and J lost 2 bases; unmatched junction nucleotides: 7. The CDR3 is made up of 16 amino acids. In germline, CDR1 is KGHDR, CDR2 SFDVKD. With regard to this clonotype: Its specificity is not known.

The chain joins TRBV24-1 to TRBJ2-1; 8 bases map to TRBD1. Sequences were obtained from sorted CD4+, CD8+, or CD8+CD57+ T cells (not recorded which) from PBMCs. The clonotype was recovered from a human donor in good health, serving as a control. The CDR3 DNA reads TGTGCCACCAGTGCCTGGGGGACAGGTGCCTACAATGAGCAGTTCTTC. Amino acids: CATSAWGTGAYNEQFF.